The 17 T cell receptor beta chains reported below all come from one sample, sequenced in a study of shared clonotypes between healthy human individuals. Cells designated naive CD8 were CD45RO-negative and were positively selected for CCR7, with terminally differentiated effector memory CD45RA+ cells excluded. This table comes from immunoSEQ multiplex PCR, and its TCRdb copy is limited to in-frame clones, with some not included. The sample consists of approximately 810,000 clones, over 90% of them appearing once. The sequenced sample was naive CD8+ T cells sorted from blood. The receptors shown here come from a man aged 25 to 45 in good health.

Worth noting for this clone: The junction departs from germline at one end; a sequencing error may be responsible. V gene TRBV29-1 combines with J gene TRBJ2-1, with D possibly being TRBD2 (6 bases). This CDR3 spans 15 amino acids. Per the germline V gene, CDR1 is SQVTM and CDR2 is ANQGSEA. CDR3 sequence: CSVEGAGTTYNGQFF. CDR3 DNA sequence: TGCAGCGTTGAAGGAGCGGGTACTACCTACAATGGGCAGTTCTTC.

The V gene is TRBV6-1, the J gene TRBJ2-1; D perhaps matches TRBD2 (5 bases). V lost 0 bases and J 15 bases, leaving 12 bases between the germline ends. Looked up from germline, CDR1 is MNHNS and CDR2 is SASEGT. This CDR3 contains 12 residues. The CDR3 nucleotides are TGTGCCAGCAGTGAAGCGCTTCGGGAATGGTTCTTC. This translates into CASSEALREWFF.

V is TRBV29-1 and J is TRBJ1-1; 8 positions match TRBD1. V lost 7 bases, J lost 0 bases, and 4 bases stayed unmatched. The CDR3 loop spans 13 amino acids. Germline V gene lookup returns CDR1 SQVTM and CDR2 ANQGSEA. The CDR3 DNA reads as TGCAGCGGCGGACAGGGACTGAACACTGAAGCTTTCTTT. Amino acids: CSGGQGLNTEAFF.

CDR3 amino acids: CASSSPGGEGNSNQPQHF. The CDR3 DNA sequence: TGTGCCAGCAGCTCCCCGGGGGGGGAAGGGAATAGCAATCAGCCCCAGCATTTT. The chain recombines TRBV11-3 with TRBJ1-5, with D possibly TRBD1 on 5 matching bases. Trimming took 4 bases from V and 0 from J, leaving 19 bases between them. This CDR3 has 18 amino acids. CDR1 and CDR2 from the germline V gene are SGHNT and YENEEA.

V gene TRBV7-5 combines with J gene TRBJ2-5. TRBV7-5 is annotated as a pseudogene. The CDR3 is 16 residues long. CDR3: CVRSLESQDRMETQYF. The CDR3 nucleotides read TGTGTCAGAAGCTTAGAGTCCCAGGACCGTATGGAGACCCAGTACTTC.

V usage is TRBV15 and J usage is TRBJ2-4; 8 bases agree with TRBD1. The germline gives CDR1 LNHNV, CDR2 YYDKDF (reference sequence). CDR3 size: 16 residues. After removal of 8 bases from V and 2 bases from J, the junction contained 11 bases not matched to a gene. The CDR3 reads CATGETGEVPKNIQYF. The CDR3 nucleotides read TGTGCCACCGGAGAGACAGGGGAAGTTCCCAAAAACATTCAGTACTTC. Drawing the rest from reference TRBV15 and TRBJ2-4, the complete variable domain is DAMVIQNPRYQVTQFGKPVTLSCSQTLNHNVMYWYQQKSSQAPKLLFHYYDKDFNNEADTPDNFQSRRPNTSFCFLDIRSPGLGDTAMYLCATGETGEVPKNIQYFGAGTRLSVL.

The gene calls are TRBV5-5 and TRBJ2-2, with TRBD1 matching over 9 bases. The CDR3 sequence is 15 residues long. In germline, CDR1 is SGHKS, CDR2 YYEKEE (reference sequence). V was pared by 4 bases and J by 9 bases, with 10 bases of the junction left unmatched. The CDR3 DNA reads TGTGCCAGCAGCAGGGGACAGGGTGCCGGGTGGGAGCTGTTTTTT. Residues: CASSRGQGAGWELFF.

The CDR3 DNA sequence: TGTGCCATCAGAGCGGAGCTACCCTACGAGCAGTACTTC. Residues: CAIRAELPYEQYF. The chain combines TRBV10-3 with TRBJ2-7, with a tentative D call TRBD2 (5 bases). Germline assignment: CDR1 ENHRY and CDR2 SYGVKD. The CDR3 sequence is 13 residues long. Trimming stripped 6 bases from V and 2 bases from J, with 11 bases between.

The chain combines TRBV7-9 with TRBJ2-7; 7 positions agree with TRBD1. The CDR3 covers 15 residues. J was trimmed by 5 bases and V by 3 bases; bases with no gene match: 10. Germline lookup yields CDR1 SEHNR and CDR2 FQNEAQ (reference sequence). For the CDR3, the DNA is TGTGCCAGCAGCTTCATGAAAACAGGGGTCCACGAGCAGTACTTC. It yields the protein CASSFMKTGVHEQYF.

The J gene is TRBJ2-1, the V gene TRBV11-2; D unclear. Trimming left V 2 bases short and J 12 bases short, with 8 bases between. Germline values: CDR1 SGHAT, CDR2 FQNNGV. The length of the CDR3 is 11 residues. Here the CDR3 DNA reads TGTGCCAGCAGCTTAATCAGTGGGCAGTTCTTC. Protein product: CASSLISGQFF.

The chain employs TRBV10-1 and TRBJ2-1; D possibly corresponds to TRBD1 (6 bases). V was pared by 6 bases and J by 4 bases, with 16 bases between. Germline V CDR1 and CDR2: WNHNN, SYGVQD (reference sequence). CDR3 length: 15 residues. CDR3 in amino acids: CASSAGVGEYNEQFF. The DNA of the CDR3 is TGCGCCAGCAGCGCAGGGGTTGGGGAATACAATGAGCAGTTCTTC.

J is TRBJ2-7 and V is TRBV4-1, with D possibly matching TRBD1 (7 bases). In germline, CDR1 is MGHRA, CDR2 YSYEKL. Trimming stripped 0 bases from V and 1 base from J, with 13 bases between. The CDR3 loop spans 16 amino acids. In nucleotides, the CDR3 is TGCGCCAGCAGCCAAGAATGGGCAGGGGGGTCCTACGAGCAGTACTTC. It is translated as CASSQEWAGGSYEQYF.

The chain employs TRBV27 and TRBJ2-7; 11 positions match TRBD1. V was clipped by 0 bases and J by 3 bases; unmatched bases: 7. Germline CDR1 reads MNHEY; CDR2 reads SMNVEV (reference sequence). The CDR3 is made up of 17 amino acids. The CDR3 loop is CASSLSSGTGGGYEQYF. CDR3 DNA: TGTGCCAGCAGTTTATCGTCCGGGACAGGGGGAGGCTACGAGCAGTACTTC.

The rearrangement uses TRBV28 and TRBJ2-7; the D gene could be TRBD1 or TRBD2 (6 bases each). The V gene lost 4 bases and the J gene lost 6 bases, with 25 bases spanning the gap. Germline V gives CDR1 MDHEN, CDR2 SYDVKM. This CDR3 spans 17 amino acids. The CDR3 here is CASSSHPGGGGFGEQYF. The CDR3 DNA reads as TGTGCCAGCAGTTCTCACCCCGGGGGCGGAGGGTTTGGCGAGCAGTACTTC. Supplemented by reference TRBV28 and TRBJ2-7, the full variable domain reads DVKVTQSSRYLVKRTGEKVFLECVQDMDHENMFWYRQDPGLGLRLIYFSYDVKMKEKGDIPEGYSVSREKKERFSLILESASTNQTSMYLCASSSHPGGGGFGEQYFGPGTRLTVT.

The rearrangement links TRBV9 to TRBJ2-7; 7 bases are shared with TRBD1. Germline V gene data show CDR1 as SGDLS and CDR2 as YYNGEE. After removal of 0 bases from V and 1 base from J, the junction contained 4 bases not matched to a gene. This CDR3 contains 15 residues. DNA for the CDR3: TGTGCCAGCAGCGTAGATGGGACAGTATCCTACGAGCAGTACTTC. Translated: CASSVDGTVSYEQYF.

The V gene is TRBV5-1, the J gene TRBJ2-3, with 7 nucleotides matching TRBD1. The CDR3 covers 15 residues. Germline V gene sequence: CDR1 SGHRS, CDR2 YFSETQ. J was trimmed by 3 bases and V by 4 bases; bases with no gene match: 8. The CDR3: CASSLISQGTDTQYF. For the CDR3, the DNA is TGCGCCAGCAGCCTTATTTCACAGGGGACAGATACGCAGTATTTT.

V is TRBV6-1 and J is TRBJ1-5; D perhaps matches TRBD1 (6 bases). There are 13 residues in the CDR3. The ends were cut back, 6 bases at V and 3 bases at J, with 9 bases in the middle. Germline CDR1 MNHNS, CDR2 SASEGT. DNA of the CDR3: TGTGCCAGCAGCTCAGGGGTCAATCAGCCCCAGCATTTT. This codes for CASSSGVNQPQHF.